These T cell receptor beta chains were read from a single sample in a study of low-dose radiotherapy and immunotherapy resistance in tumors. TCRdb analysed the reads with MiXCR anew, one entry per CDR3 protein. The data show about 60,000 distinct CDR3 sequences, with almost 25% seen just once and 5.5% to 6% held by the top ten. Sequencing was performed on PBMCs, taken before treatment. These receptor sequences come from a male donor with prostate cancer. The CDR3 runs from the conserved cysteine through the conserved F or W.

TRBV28,CASIAAGGFYEQYF
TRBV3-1,CASSQAAGGSFHGLYEQYF
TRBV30,CAWSTKTGGKRGYTF
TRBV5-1,CASSLRGLDTGELFF
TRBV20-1,CSASNPGSTSPLHF
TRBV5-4,CASSLGRVGLFTDTQYF
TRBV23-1,CASSQVWSRDRVEERGAVFF
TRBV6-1,CASSGATGALYEQYF
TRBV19,CASRNLGLNTGELFF
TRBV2,CAKSRLAGALYNEQFF
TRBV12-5,CASGWLGRGDNEQFF
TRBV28,CAVAGDRGDEKLFF
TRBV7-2,CASSARNTEAFF
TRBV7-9,CASAGGEQYF
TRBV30,CAWRGANEQFF
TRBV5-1,CASSLGQERSVEAFF
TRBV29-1,CSVPGTGLTDTQYF
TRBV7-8,CASSLEGRSGANVLTF
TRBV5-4,CASSLGLLEEQYF
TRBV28,CASIPGGGQLGSGANVLTF
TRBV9,CASSLHGLAETQYF
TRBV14,CASSSWGRAYEQYF
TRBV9,CASSVGTVDNEQFF
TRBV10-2,CASRGDRDYNEQFF
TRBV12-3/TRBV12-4,CASTPRTGNTGELFF
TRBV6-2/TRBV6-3,CASSDFNEQFF
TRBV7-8,CASSLALSYGYTF
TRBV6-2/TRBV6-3,CASSYPRGGPDTQYF
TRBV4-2,CASSQVGLEPSEKLFF
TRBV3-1,CASSPLGAGNTGELFF
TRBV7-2,CASSLAGLSSYEQYF
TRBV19,CASSIESDRGSWRNTEAFF
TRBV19,CASSTGTGANQPQHF
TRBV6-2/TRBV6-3,CASSRTFGLAQSTDTQYF
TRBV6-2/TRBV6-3,CASSPTGKSTDTQYF
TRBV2,CASRRQGGSNQPQHF
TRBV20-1,CSAPRDTGTDTQYF
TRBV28,CASSRRQDRPQHF
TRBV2,CASSEVYFSDTEAFF
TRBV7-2,CASGSTLGSYEQFF
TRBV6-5,CASSSPGNSYEQYF
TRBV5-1,CASSSDYLGELFF
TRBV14,CASSQGRPFVELFF
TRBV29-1,CSVGAGGFETQYF
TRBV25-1,CASSEPQGDNQPQHF
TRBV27,CASSKTSSYEQYF
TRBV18,CASALGAPSGNTIYF
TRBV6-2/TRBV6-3,CASSLFTVNTEAFF
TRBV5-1,CASSSGLAGLSYEQYF
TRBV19,CASSIVTGASTDTQYF
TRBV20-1,CSAYPGGKWADTQYF
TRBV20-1,CSAETGRAAEQFF
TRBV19,CASSILHGMNTEAFF
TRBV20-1,CSAGPPGGTLEYF